This TCR beta chain was captured by sequencing in a study of T cell responses to AZD1222 COVID-19 vaccine. Whole-study findings and limits: The donor group comprised mostly white British people and more females; the analysis possibly underestimated clonal diversity. Spike-specific TCR breadth and depth went up after people got two AZD1222 doses.

The length of the CDR3 is 15 residues. The V gene's germline CDR1 is LGHDT and CDR2 YNNKEL (reference sequence). V dropped 4 bases and J dropped 8; count of bases not matched to a gene: 9. This table comes from immunoSEQ multiplex PCR, and its TCRdb copy is limited to in-frame clones, with some not included. This repertoire shows around 95,000 clones, just under 90% found once; its top ten account for 15% to 20%. This clone was seen a few times. The antigen remains undetermined. Sequenced here: peripheral blood, sampled on day 0 of AZD1222 vaccination. This receptor was taken from an adult in good health. This chain joins TRBV3-1 (or the pseudogene TRBV3-2) and TRBJ2-1, with 9 bases aligning to TRBD1. CDR3 DNA: TGTGCCAGCAGCCTTTCGGGACAGGGTTCCCATGAGCAGTTCTTC. Translation gives CASSLSGQGSHEQFF.